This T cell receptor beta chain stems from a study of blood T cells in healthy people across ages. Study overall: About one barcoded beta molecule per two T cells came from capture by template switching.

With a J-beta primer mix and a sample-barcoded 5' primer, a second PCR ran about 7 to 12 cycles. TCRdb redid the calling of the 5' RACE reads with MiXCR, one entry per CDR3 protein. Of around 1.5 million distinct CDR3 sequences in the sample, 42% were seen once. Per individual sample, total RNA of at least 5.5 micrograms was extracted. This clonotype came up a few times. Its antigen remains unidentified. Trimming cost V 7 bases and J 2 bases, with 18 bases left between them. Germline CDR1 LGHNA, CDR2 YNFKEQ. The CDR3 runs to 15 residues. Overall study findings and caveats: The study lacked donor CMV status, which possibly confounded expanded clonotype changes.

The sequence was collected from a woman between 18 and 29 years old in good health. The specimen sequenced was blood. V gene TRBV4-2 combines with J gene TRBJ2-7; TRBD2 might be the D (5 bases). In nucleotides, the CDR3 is TGTGCCAGCACGACCTCCCGGGATTCTCCCTACGAGCAGTACTTC. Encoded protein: CASTTSRDSPYEQYF.